A single sample is the source of the 8 T cell receptor beta chains below, sequenced in a study of blood T cell repertoires in COVID-19. The repertoire was sequenced with immunoSEQ multiplex PCR; TCRdb's copy has only in-frame clones and lacks some. This sample has 150,000 to 200,000 clones, with around 74% found just once. The material sequenced was peripheral blood. These receptors all stem from a woman aged 80 or over with acute or convalescent COVID-19.

The chain is built from TRBV3-1 (or the pseudogene TRBV3-2) and TRBJ2-1, with 9 bases lining up with TRBD2. After removal of 1 base from V and 7 bases from J, the junction contained 8 bases not matched to a gene. The CDR3 is 16 residues long. The germline V gene encodes CDR1 LGHDT and CDR2 YNNKEL (reference sequence). The CDR3 nucleotides read TGTGCCAGCAGCCAAGTCTGGCGGGAGGGTGGGAATGAGCAGTTCTTC. Translating gives CASSQVWREGGNEQFF.

The V gene is TRBV12-3 or TRBV12-4, the J gene TRBJ1-1, with unresolved D. The CDR3 is 12 amino acids. The V end lost 7 bases, the J end lost 11 bases, and 17 bases lay between the germline ends. The CDR3 loop reads CASTLSHPPAFF. As DNA, the CDR3 is TGTGCCAGCACCTTGAGCCATCCACCGGCTTTCTTT.

The chain carries TRBV9 and TRBJ2-7, with 9 bases lining up with TRBD1. Germline V gene lookup returns CDR1 SGDLS and CDR2 YYNGEE. The CDR3 has 15 amino acids. Trimming took 4 bases from V and 5 from J; bases not matched to a gene: 10. The CDR3 coding sequence is TGTGCCAGCAGCATCACGACAGGGGGTGTGGACGAGCAGTACTTC. Translated, it gives CASSITTGGVDEQYF. Drawing the rest from reference TRBV9 and TRBJ2-7, the complete variable domain is DSGVTQTPKHLITATGQRVTLRCSPRSGDLSVYWYQQSLDQGLQFLIQYYNGEERAKGNILERFSAQQFPDLHSELNLSSLELGDSALYFCASSITTGGVDEQYFGPGTRLTVT.

The count of this clone is one. The rearrangement uses TRBV27 and TRBJ1-4, with 9 bases matching TRBD1. CDR1 MNHEY and CDR2 SMNVEV come from the germline V gene (reference sequence). The CDR3 has 17 amino acids. Trimming at V came to 6 bases and at J to 7 bases, leaving 15 bases not matched to a gene. The CDR3, as DNA: TGTGCCAGCAGGTCCGGGACAGGGCTAACGTATATTGAAAAACTGTTTTTT. Its translation: CASRSGTGLTYIEKLFF.

The rearrangement uses TRBV3-1 (or the pseudogene TRBV3-2) and TRBJ2-5, with TRBD1 matching over 10 bases. CDR1 and CDR2 from the germline V gene are LGHDT and YNNKEL (reference sequence). The CDR3 has 15 amino acids. V shed 4 bases, J shed 4 bases, and the junction held 6 bases outside the gene matches. CDR3 amino acids: CASSRRTGGGETQYF. The CDR3 coding sequence is TGTGCCAGCAGCCGAAGGACAGGGGGTGGAGAGACCCAGTACTTC.

This chain connects TRBV24-1 to TRBJ1-2; D gene unclear. Germline assignment: CDR1 KGHDR and CDR2 SFDVKD. Trimming pared 7 bases from V and 8 bases from J, leaving 16 bases between. The CDR3 runs to 13 residues. CDR3 coding DNA: TGTGCCACCAGGGATAATAGGAGCGGCGGCTACACCTTC. Encoded protein: CATRDNRSGGYTF.

The chain is built from TRBV11-2 and TRBJ1-5; possibly TRBD1 for D (6 bases). The CDR3 consists of 14 residues. Deletions cut 1 base from V and 5 bases from J, with 9 bases between. Germline CDR1 and CDR2: SGHAT and FQNNGV. The CDR3 DNA is TGTGCCAGCAGCTTAGTTTCAGGGGATCAGCCCCAGCATTTT. The encoded protein is CASSLVSGDQPQHF.

The table lists this clone with a few counts. The V gene is TRBV7-8, the J gene TRBJ2-7, with a tentative D call TRBD1 (6 bases). This CDR3 is built from 16 residues. V shed 5 bases and J shed 4 bases, with 21 bases lying between them. Germline values: CDR1 SGHVS, CDR2 FQNEAQ. CDR3 nucleotide sequence: TGTGCCAGCAGCCGAGGACAGTCGCGGCTTTTATACGAGCAGTACTTC. This gives the protein CASSRGQSRLLYEQYF.